These T cell receptor beta chains were read from a single sample in a study of identical twins. MiXCR was run by TCRdb on the 5' RACE reads, yielding one entry per CDR3 protein. The sample holds some 560,000 distinct CDR3 sequences, over 8.5% seen once. A further study also used this sample, focusing on yellow fever vaccine responses in identical twins.

The sample comprised PBMCs. These receptors were obtained from a woman younger than 35 in good health. The CDR3 runs from the conserved cysteine through the conserved F or W. The D gene is left open where the match is weak. Rows give clone size only sometimes, using once, few, many, or a class for an expanded clone.

j_call clone_size d_call v_call cdr3_nt cdr3_aa
TRBJ1-1 few NA TRBV30 TGTGCCTGGGGTGCGGGTAGGAGAACGAACACTGAAGCTTTCTTT CAWGAGRRTNTEAFF
TRBJ1-2 few NA TRBV7-2 TGTGCCAGCAGCTTAGCTACGGAGGGGTATGGCTACACCTTC CASSLATEGYGYTF
TRBJ2-7 NA TRBD2 TRBV20-1 TGCAGTGCTAGCATGCTAGCGGGAGCCTCCTACGAGCAGTACTTC CSASMLAGASYEQYF
TRBJ1-5 few NA TRBV6-2/TRBV6-3 TGTGCCAGCAGCCAGCGTGGGGGGGACCAGCCCCAGCATTTT CASSQRGGDQPQHF
TRBJ2-5 NA NA TRBV7-2 TGTGCCAGCAGCCCTTCGACAGCGGAGACCCAGTACTTC CASSPSTAETQYF
TRBJ2-2 many NA TRBV28 TGTGCCAGCAGTTGGCCTAGTCCCACCGGGGAGCTGTTTTTT CASSWPSPTGELFF
TRBJ2-7 NA NA TRBV5-1 TGCGCCAGCAGCTCGAAGCCTAAAAACTACGAGCAGTACTTC CASSSKPKNYEQYF
TRBJ2-4 many TRBD1 TRBV12-3/TRBV12-4 TGTGCCAGCAAGAGGGACAGTAAAAACATTCAGTACTTC CASKRDSKNIQYF
TRBJ2-3 NA NA TRBV12-3/TRBV12-4 TGTGCCAGCAGGGAGGGAACTAGCCCTAGCACAGATACGCAGTATTTT CASREGTSPSTDTQYF
TRBJ2-3 few NA TRBV10-2 TGCGCCAGCAGTGAGGAGACTAGCACAGATACGCAGTATTTT CASSEETSTDTQYF
TRBJ2-3 many TRBD2 TRBV11-2 TGTGCCAGCAGCCCCCGGGTAGCGGGAGCCCCTATATTGGATACGCAGTATTTT CASSPRVAGAPILDTQYF
TRBJ2-1 few TRBD1 TRBV20-1 TGCAGTGCTCCGGACAGGGGGTCCTACAATGAGCAGTTCTTC CSAPDRGSYNEQFF
TRBJ1-5 few NA TRBV12-3/TRBV12-4 TGTGCCAGCAGTTTACAGGGTCCAATTAGCAATCAGCCCCAGCATTTT CASSLQGPISNQPQHF
TRBJ2-1 few TRBD1 TRBV4-1 TGCGCCAGCAGACTAGCCGGGACAGGGGAGACTAGAGGGAGCGATGAGCAGTTCTTC CASRLAGTGETRGSDEQFF
TRBJ2-7 few TRBD1 TRBV6-1 TGTGCCAGCAGGGATAGGGGGCATTTCGGCGAGCAGTACTTC CASRDRGHFGEQYF
TRBJ2-5 many TRBD2 TRBV7-2 TGTGCCAGCAGCTTAGCGGGGACTAGCCTCCAAGAGACCCAGTACTTC CASSLAGTSLQETQYF
TRBJ2-6 NA NA TRBV7-9 TGTGCCAGCAGCCGCCGGACAACCCACTCTGGGGCCAACGTCCTGACTTTC CASSRRTTHSGANVLTF
TRBJ2-1 few TRBD2 TRBV24-1 TGTGCCACCAGTGATTTGCCGGGTCTAGCGGGAGATGATGAGCAGTTCTTC CATSDLPGLAGDDEQFF
TRBJ2-1 NA TRBD2 TRBV12-3/TRBV12-4 TGTGCCAGCAGTTTGTTTAGCGGGGTTTCTTACAATGAGCAGTTCTTC CASSLFSGVSYNEQFF
TRBJ2-7 many TRBD1 TRBV25-1 TGTGCCAGCAGGCCTCCCGGGACAGCGAAAGTCTACGAGCAGTACTTC CASRPPGTAKVYEQYF
TRBJ2-1 NA TRBD2 TRBV11-2 TGTGCCAGCAGCTTTCAGGCTAGCGGTTCAAATGAGCAGTTCTTC CASSFQASGSNEQFF
TRBJ2-3 NA NA TRBV28 TGTGCCAGCACCGTACAGGGAGGGGGAACAGATACGCAGTATTTT CASTVQGGGTDTQYF
TRBJ1-5 many NA TRBV19 TGTGCCAGTACCTCCCTTGTCGGTCGCGAAACCAATCAGCCCCAGCATTTT CASTSLVGRETNQPQHF
TRBJ2-7 few TRBD2 TRBV30 TGTGCCTGCCGGGGGGGTAGCTCCTACGAGCAGTACTTC CACRGGSSYEQYF